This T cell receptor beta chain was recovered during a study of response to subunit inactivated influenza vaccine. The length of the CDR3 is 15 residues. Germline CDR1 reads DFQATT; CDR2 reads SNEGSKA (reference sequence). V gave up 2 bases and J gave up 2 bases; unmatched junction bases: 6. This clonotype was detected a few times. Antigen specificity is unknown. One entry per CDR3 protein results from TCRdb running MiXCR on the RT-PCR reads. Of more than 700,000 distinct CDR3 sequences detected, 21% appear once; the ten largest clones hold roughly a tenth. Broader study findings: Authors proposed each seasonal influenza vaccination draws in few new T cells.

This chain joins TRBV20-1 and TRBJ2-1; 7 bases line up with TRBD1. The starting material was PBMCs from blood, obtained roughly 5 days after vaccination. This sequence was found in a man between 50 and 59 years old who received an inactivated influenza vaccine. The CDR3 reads CSARLTGRAYNEQFF. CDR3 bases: TGCAGTGCTAGACTGACAGGGCGGGCCTACAATGAGCAGTTCTTC.